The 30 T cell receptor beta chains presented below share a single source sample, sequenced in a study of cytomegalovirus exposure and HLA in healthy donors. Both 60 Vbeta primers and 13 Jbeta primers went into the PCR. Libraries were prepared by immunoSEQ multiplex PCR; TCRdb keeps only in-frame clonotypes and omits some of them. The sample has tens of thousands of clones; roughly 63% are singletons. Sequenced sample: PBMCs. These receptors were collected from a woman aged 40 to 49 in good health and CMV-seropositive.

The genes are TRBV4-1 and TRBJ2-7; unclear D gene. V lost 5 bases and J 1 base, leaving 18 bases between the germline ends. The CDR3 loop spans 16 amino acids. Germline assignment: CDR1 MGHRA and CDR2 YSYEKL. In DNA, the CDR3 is TGCGCCAGCAGCTCAAAGCCAACGGTACCTTCCTACGAGCAGTACTTC. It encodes CASSSKPTVPSYEQYF.

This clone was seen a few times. CDR3 protein: CASKEPPGNTEAFF. The CDR3 region has the DNA TGTGCCAGTAAAGAGCCCCCGGGGAACACTGAAGCTTTCTTT. This chain links TRBV19 with TRBJ1-1, with D hard to call. The germline V gene has CDR1 LNHDA and CDR2 SQIVND (reference sequence). Trimming took off 7 bases at V and 1 base at J, with 13 bases between the two ends. The CDR3 runs to 14 residues.

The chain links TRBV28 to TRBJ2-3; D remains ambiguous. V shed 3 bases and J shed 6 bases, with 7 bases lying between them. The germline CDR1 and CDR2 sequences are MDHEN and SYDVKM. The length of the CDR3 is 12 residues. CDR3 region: CASSLSSDTQYF. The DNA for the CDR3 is TGTGCCAGCAGTTTGAGCTCGGATACGCAGTATTTT.

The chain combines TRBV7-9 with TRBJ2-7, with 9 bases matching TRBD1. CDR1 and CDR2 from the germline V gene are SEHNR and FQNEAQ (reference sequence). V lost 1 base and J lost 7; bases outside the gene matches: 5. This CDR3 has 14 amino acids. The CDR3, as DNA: TGTGCCAGCAGCTTAGTACAGGGGGCTGGTGAGCAGTACTTC. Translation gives CASSLVQGAGEQYF. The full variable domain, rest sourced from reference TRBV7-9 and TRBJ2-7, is DTGVSQNPRHKITKRGQNVTFRCDPISEHNRLYWYRQTLGQGPEFLTYFQNEAQLEKSRLLSDRFSAERPKGSFSTLEIQRTEQGDSAMYLCASSLVQGAGEQYFGPGTRLTVT.

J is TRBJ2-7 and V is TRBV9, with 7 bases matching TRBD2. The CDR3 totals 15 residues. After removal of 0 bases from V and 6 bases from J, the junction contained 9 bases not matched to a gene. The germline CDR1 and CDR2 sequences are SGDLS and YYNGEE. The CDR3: CASSVGDMPGGEQYF. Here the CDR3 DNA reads TGTGCCAGCAGCGTAGGAGATATGCCGGGGGGCGAGCAGTACTTC.

CDR3 protein: CASSRQLTSYEQYF. The CDR3 nucleotides read TGTGCCAGCAGCCGACAGCTTACCTCCTACGAGCAGTACTTC. V gene TRBV5-6 combines with J gene TRBJ2-7; a weak D match, TRBD1 (5 bases). V dropped 4 bases and J dropped 0 bases, with 11 bases sitting between them. CDR1 SGHDT and CDR2 YYEEEE come from the germline V gene. The CDR3 sequence is 14 residues long.

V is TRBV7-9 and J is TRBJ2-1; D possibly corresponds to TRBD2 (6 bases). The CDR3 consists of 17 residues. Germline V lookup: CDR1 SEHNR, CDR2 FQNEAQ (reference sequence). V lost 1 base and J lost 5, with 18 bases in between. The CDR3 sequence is CASSLGIGTSSDNEQFF. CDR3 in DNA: TGTGCCAGCAGCTTAGGAATTGGGACTTCGAGTGACAATGAGCAGTTCTTC.

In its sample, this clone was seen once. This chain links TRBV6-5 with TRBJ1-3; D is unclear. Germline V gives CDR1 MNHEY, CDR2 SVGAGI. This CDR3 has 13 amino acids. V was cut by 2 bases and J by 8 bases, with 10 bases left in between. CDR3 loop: CASSYEGRDTIYF. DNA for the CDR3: TGTGCCAGCAGTTACGAGGGAAGAGACACCATATATTTT.

For the CDR3, the DNA is TGTGCCGCCGGACCGGGACAGGGGTACGAGCAGTACTTC. The encoded protein is CAAGPGQGYEQYF. The chain recombines TRBV10-3 with TRBJ2-7; 10 bases match TRBD1. The V gene end was trimmed by 11 bases and the J gene end by 4 bases; junction bases not matched to a gene: 8. Germline CDR1 is ENHRY and CDR2 is SYGVKD. The CDR3 runs to 13 residues.

In DNA, the CDR3 is TGTGCCAGTAGTATAGGAAGGACAAGTAATGAAGCTTTCTTT. Protein sequence: CASSIGRTSNEAFF. The chain combines TRBV19 with TRBJ1-1; a possible D gene is TRBD1 (5 bases). The CDR3 length is 14 residues. The germline CDR1 and CDR2 sequences are LNHDA and SQIVND (reference sequence). Trimming took off 1 base at V and 7 bases at J, with 13 bases between the two ends.

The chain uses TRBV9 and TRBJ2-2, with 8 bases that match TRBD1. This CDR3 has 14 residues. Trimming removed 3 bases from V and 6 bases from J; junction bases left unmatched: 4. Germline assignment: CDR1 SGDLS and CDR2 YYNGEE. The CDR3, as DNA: TGTGCCAGCAGCGAGACAGGGGAGGCCGGGGAGCTGTTTTTT. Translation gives CASSETGEAGELFF.

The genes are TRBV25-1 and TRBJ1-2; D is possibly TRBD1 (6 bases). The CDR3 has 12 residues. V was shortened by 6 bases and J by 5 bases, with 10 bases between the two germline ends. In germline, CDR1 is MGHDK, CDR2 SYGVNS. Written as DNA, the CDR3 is TGTGCCAGCAGGGACAGCCGATATGGCTACACCTTC. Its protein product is CASRDSRYGYTF.

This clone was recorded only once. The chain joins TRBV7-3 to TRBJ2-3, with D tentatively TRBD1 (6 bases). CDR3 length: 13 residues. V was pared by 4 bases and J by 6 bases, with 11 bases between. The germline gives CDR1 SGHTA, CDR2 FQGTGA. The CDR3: CASSSGGRDTQYF. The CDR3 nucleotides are TGTGCCAGCAGCTCTGGGGGCCGCGATACGCAGTATTTT.

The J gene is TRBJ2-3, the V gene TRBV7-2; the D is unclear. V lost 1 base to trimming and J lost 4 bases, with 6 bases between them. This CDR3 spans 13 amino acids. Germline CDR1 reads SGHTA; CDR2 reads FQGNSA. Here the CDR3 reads CASSLGSADTQYF. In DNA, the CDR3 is TGTGCCAGCAGCTTAGGGAGTGCAGATACGCAGTATTTT.

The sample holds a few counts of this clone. CDR3 protein: CSVYSGTGNYGYTF. CDR3 coding DNA: TGCAGCGTATACTCCGGGACAGGGAACTATGGCTACACCTTC. This chain connects TRBV29-1 to TRBJ1-2; 9 bases align to TRBD1. The germline V gene encodes CDR1 SQVTM and CDR2 ANQGSEA. The ends lost 6 bases at V and 2 bases at J; junction bases unmatched: 7. This CDR3 is built from 14 residues.

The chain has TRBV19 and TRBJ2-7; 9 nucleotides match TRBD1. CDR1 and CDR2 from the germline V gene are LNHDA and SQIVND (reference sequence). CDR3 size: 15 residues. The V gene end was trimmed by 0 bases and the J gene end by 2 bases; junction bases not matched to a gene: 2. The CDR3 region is CASSIDGQGPYEQYF. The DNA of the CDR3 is TGTGCCAGTAGTATAGATGGACAGGGGCCCTACGAGCAGTACTTC. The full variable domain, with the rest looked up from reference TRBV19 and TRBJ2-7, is DGGITQSPKYLFRKEGQNVTLSCEQNLNHDAMYWYRQDPGQGLRLIYYSQIVNDFQKGDIAEGYSVSREKKESFPLTVTSAQKNPTAFYLCASSIDGQGPYEQYFGPGTRLTVT.

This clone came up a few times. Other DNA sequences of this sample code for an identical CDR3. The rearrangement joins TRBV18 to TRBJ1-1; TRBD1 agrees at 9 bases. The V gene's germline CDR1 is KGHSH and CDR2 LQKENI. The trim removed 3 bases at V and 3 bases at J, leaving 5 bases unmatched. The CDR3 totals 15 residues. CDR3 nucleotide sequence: TGTGCCAGCTCACCCCTAGGGACAGGGTACACTGAAGCTTTCTTT. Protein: CASSPLGTGYTEAFF.

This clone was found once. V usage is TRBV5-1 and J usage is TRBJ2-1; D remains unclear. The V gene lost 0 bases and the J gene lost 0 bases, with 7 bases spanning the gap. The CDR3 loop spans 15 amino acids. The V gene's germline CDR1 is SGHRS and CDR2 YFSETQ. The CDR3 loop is CASSLGHNSYNEQFF. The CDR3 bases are TGCGCCAGCAGCTTGGGTCACAACTCCTACAATGAGCAGTTCTTC.

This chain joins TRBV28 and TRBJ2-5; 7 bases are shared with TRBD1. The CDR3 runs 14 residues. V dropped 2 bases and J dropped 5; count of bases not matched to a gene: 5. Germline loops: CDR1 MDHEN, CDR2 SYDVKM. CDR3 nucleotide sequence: TGTGCCAGCAGTTTAGACAGGGTAGGGGAGACCCAGTACTTC. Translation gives CASSLDRVGETQYF.

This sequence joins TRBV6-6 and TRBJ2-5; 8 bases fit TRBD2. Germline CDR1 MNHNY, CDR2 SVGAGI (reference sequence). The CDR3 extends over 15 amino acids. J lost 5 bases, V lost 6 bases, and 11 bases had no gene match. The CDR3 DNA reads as TGTGCCAGCAGGTCCCCCGGGGGGGGGAAGGAGACCCAGTACTTC. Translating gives CASRSPGGGKETQYF.

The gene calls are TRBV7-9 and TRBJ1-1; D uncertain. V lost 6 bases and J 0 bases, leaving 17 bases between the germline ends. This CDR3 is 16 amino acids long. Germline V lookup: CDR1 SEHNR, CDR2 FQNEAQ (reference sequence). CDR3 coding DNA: TGTGCCAGCAGACACCACCGCACCATAATGAACACTGAAGCTTTCTTT. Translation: CASRHHRTIMNTEAFF.

DNA of the CDR3: TGTGCCAGCAGCCAAGATACGGGGGTGGGGATCTACGAGCAGTACTTC. It specifies CASSQDTGVGIYEQYF. The chain carries TRBV4-2 and TRBJ2-7, with D perhaps TRBD2 (6 bases). V gave up 0 bases and J gave up 3 bases, with 15 bases separating them. Germline-derived CDR1 and CDR2 are LGHNA and YNFKEQ. This CDR3 has 16 amino acids.

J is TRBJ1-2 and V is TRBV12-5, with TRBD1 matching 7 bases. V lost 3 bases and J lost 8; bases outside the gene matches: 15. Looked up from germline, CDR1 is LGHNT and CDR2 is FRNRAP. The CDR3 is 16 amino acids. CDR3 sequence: CASGFKVRTGVVGYTF. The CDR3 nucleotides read TGTGCTAGTGGTTTTAAAGTCCGGACAGGCGTAGTAGGCTACACCTTC. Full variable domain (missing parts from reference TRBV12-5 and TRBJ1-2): DARVTQTPRHKVTEMGQEVTMRCQPILGHNTVFWYRQTMMQGLELLAYFRNRAPLDDSGMPKDRFSAEMPDATLATLKIQPSEPRDSAVYFCASGFKVRTGVVGYTFGSGTRLTVV.

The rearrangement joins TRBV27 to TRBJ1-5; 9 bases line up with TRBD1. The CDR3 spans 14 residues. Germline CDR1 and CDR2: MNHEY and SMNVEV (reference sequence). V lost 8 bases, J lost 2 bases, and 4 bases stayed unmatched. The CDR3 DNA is TGTGCCAGCTGGGGACAGGGAGGCAATCAGCCCCAGCATTTT. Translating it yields CASWGQGGNQPQHF.

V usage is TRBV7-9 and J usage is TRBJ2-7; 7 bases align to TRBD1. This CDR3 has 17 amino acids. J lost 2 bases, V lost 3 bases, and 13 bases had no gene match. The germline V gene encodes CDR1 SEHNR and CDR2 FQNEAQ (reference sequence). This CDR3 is CASSLRGGENLPYEQYF. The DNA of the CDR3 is TGTGCCAGCAGCTTGAGAGGGGGCGAGAACCTTCCCTACGAGCAGTACTTC.

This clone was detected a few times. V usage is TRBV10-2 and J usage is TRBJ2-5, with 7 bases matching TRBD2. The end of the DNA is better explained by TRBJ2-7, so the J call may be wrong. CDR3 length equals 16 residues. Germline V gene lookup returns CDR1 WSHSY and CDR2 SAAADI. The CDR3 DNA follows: TGCGCCAGCAGTGAGTCGATGTCCGGACTAGGCTACGAGCAGTACTTC. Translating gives CASSESMSGLGYEQYF.

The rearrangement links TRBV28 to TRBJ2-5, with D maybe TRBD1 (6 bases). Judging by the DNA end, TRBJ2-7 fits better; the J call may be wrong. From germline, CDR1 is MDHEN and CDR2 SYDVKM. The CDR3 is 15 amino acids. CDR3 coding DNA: TGTGCCAGCAGTACGACAGGCGATCGAAAGTACGAGCAGTACTTC. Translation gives CASSTTGDRKYEQYF.

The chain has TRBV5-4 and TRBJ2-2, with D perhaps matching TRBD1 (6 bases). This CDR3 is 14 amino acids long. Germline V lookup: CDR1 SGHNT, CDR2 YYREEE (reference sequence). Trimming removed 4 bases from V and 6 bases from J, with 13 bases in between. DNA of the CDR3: TGTGCCAGCAGCCGAGAGAAGGGGGCCGGGGAGCTGTTTTTT. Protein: CASSREKGAGELFF.

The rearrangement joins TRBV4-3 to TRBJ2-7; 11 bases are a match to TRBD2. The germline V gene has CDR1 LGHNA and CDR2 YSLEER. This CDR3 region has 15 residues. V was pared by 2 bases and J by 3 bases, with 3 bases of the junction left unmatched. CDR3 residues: CASSQRTSGFYEQYF. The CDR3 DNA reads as TGCGCCAGCAGCCAAAGGACTAGCGGGTTCTACGAGCAGTACTTC.

The CDR3 region is CAISSGTGDYGYTF. The CDR3 nucleotides read TGTGCCATCAGTTCCGGGACAGGGGACTATGGCTACACCTTC. This chain uses TRBV10-3 with TRBJ1-2; 10 bases are shared with TRBD1. This CDR3 comprises 14 residues. Unmatched junction bases numbered 3, after V lost 5 bases and J lost 3 bases. The germline gives CDR1 ENHRY, CDR2 SYGVKD.